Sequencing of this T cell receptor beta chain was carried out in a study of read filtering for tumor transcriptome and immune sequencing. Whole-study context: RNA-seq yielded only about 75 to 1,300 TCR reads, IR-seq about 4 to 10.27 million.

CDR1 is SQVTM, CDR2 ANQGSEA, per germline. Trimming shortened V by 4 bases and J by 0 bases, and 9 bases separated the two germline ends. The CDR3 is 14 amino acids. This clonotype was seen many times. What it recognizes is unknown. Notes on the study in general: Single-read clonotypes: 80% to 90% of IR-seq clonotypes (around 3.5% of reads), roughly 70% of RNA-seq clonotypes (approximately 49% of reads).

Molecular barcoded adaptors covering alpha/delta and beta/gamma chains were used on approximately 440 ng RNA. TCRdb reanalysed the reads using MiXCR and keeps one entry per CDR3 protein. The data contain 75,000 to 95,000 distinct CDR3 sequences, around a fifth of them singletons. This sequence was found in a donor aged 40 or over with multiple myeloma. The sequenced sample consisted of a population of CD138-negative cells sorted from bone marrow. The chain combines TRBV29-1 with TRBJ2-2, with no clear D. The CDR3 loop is CSVGYSSNTGELFF. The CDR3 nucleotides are TGCAGCGTTGGGTACAGTTCGAACACCGGGGAGCTGTTTTTT.